The 15 T cell receptor beta chains reported below all come from one sample, sequenced in a study of blood T cell repertoires in COVID-19. Assay used: immunoSEQ multiplex PCR; TCRdb lists only in-frame clones, some missing. In the table there are approximately 210,000 clones, 75% to 85% of which are singletons. The sequenced sample consisted of PBMCs or T cells enriched from blood (not recorded which). Receptors were obtained from a man aged 25-45 years with acute COVID-19.

This chain connects TRBV12-5 to TRBJ1-1; 11 bases match TRBD1. Germline CDR1 is LGHNT and CDR2 is FRNRAP. The CDR3 is 16 amino acids. V lost 4 bases to trimming and J lost 0 bases; unmatched junction nucleotides: 4. The CDR3 spells CASGSRTGGLNTEAFF. DNA for the CDR3: TGTGCTAGTGGTTCCCGGACAGGGGGCTTGAACACTGAAGCTTTCTTT.

The J gene is TRBJ1-5, the V gene TRBV3-1 (or the pseudogene TRBV3-2); 7 bases map to TRBD1. This CDR3 is built from 16 residues. Trimming removed 4 bases from V and 0 bases from J; junction bases left unmatched: 6. In germline, CDR1 is LGHDT, CDR2 YNNKEL (reference sequence). CDR3 sequence reads: CASSRGTASSNQPQHF. The DNA of the CDR3 is TGTGCCAGCAGCCGAGGGACAGCTTCTAGCAATCAGCCCCAGCATTTT.

The chain is built from TRBV2 and TRBJ1-5, with TRBD1 as a possible D gene (6 bases). Germline V gives CDR1 SNHLY, CDR2 FYNNEI. The V end lost 8 bases, the J end lost 0 bases, and 14 bases lay between the germline ends. The CDR3 totals 15 residues. CDR3 DNA sequence: TGTGCCAGCTCCGGGGGGCCAGATAGCAATCAGCCCCAGCATTTT. This translates into CASSGGPDSNQPQHF.

The chain employs TRBV28 and TRBJ1-2, with TRBD1 matching over 10 bases. CDR3 length equals 17 residues. J lost 8 bases, V lost 6 bases, and 18 bases had no gene match. Germline-derived CDR1 and CDR2 are MDHEN and SYDVKM. The CDR3 region has the DNA TGTGCCAGCAGCTCACCGGGACAGGGGTTTCTTTCGAGGGGCTACACCTTC. Residues: CASSSPGQGFLSRGYTF.

This chain connects TRBV13 to TRBJ2-7, with D unclear. Germline V gives CDR1 PRHDT, CDR2 FYEKMQ (reference sequence). The V gene lost 2 bases and the J gene lost 6 bases, with 5 bases spanning the gap. This CDR3 is 11 amino acids long. The CDR3 sequence is CASSLTSEQYF. CDR3 nucleotides: TGTGCCAGCAGCTTAACGAGCGAGCAGTACTTC.

The chain employs TRBV29-1 and TRBJ1-2; no clear D. The CDR3 has 11 amino acids. Trimming took 7 bases from V and 2 from J, leaving 8 bases between them. Germline loops: CDR1 SQVTM, CDR2 ANQGSEA. In nucleotides, the CDR3 is TGCAGCGCAGAACTAAACTATGGCTACACCTTC. Translated, it gives CSAELNYGYTF.

This clone has only a few counts. The rearrangement uses TRBV2 and TRBJ2-2; 8 nucleotides agree with TRBD1. The CDR3 extends over 15 amino acids. V was clipped by 7 bases and J by 8 bases; unmatched bases: 12. Germline CDR1 and CDR2: SNHLY and FYNNEI. CDR3 bases: TGTGCCAGCACGTCGACAGGGGTTAGGACAGGGGAGCTGTTTTTT. Protein product: CASTSTGVRTGELFF.

The rearrangement uses TRBV1 and TRBJ2-7; the D call of TRBD2 is as the table states it, not checked on the DNA. TRBV1 is a pseudogene segment. The CDR3 spans 12 residues. The CDR3 region has the DNA TGCACCAGCAGCCAAGACCCGGGAACGCCGTACTTC. Amino acid sequence: CTSSQDPGTPYF.

The CDR3 is CASSPGNTIYF. CDR3 bases: TGTGCCAGCAGTCCGGGAAACACCATATATTTT. The rearrangement uses TRBV2 and TRBJ1-3, with unresolved D. Deletions cut 5 bases from V and 4 bases from J, with 3 bases between. CDR1 SNHLY and CDR2 FYNNEI come from the germline V gene. The CDR3 is made up of 11 amino acids.

In this sample, this clone turned up once. The chain employs TRBV11-2 and TRBJ1-4; D remains unclear. Germline V gene sequence: CDR1 SGHAT, CDR2 FQNNGV. CDR3 length: 13 residues. V was trimmed by 5 bases and J by 0 bases, leaving 4 bases between them. The DNA for the CDR3 is TGTGCCAGCAGCCGGGCAACTAATGAAAAACTGTTTTTT. Translating it yields CASSRATNEKLFF.

CDR3 bases: TGTGCCAGTAGTCGATTCCAGGGTTTTGAAGCTTTCTTT. It codes for CASSRFQGFEAFF. The chain links TRBV19 to TRBJ1-1; a weak D match, TRBD1 (5 bases). The germline V gene has CDR1 LNHDA and CDR2 SQIVND (reference sequence). The CDR3 contains 13 residues. V was shortened by 5 bases and J by 7 bases, with 14 bases between the two germline ends.

The genes are TRBV10-1 and TRBJ2-7; TRBD1 matches 8 bases. The V and J ends lost 4 bases and 5 bases, in that order; junction bases with no gene match: 7. CDR1 is WNHNN and CDR2 is SYGVQD in the germline V gene (reference sequence). The CDR3 extends over 14 amino acids. Here the CDR3 reads CASSGTGLPHEQYF. For the CDR3, the DNA is TGCGCCAGCAGTGGGACAGGGCTCCCCCACGAGCAGTACTTC.

The CDR3 here is CASSQSSGTGFYSPLHF. The CDR3 nucleotides are TGTGCCAGCAGCCAAAGCTCTGGGACAGGGTTTTATTCACCCCTCCACTTT. The rearrangement joins TRBV4-2 to TRBJ1-6, with 9 bases identical to TRBD1. The CDR3 has 17 residues. With V trimmed by 2 bases and J by 8 bases, 10 bases remained unmatched. Per the germline V gene, CDR1 is LGHNA and CDR2 is YNFKEQ.

This sequence joins TRBV19 and TRBJ1-1, with 7 bases aligning to TRBD1. The CDR3 runs 15 residues. The germline gives CDR1 LNHDA, CDR2 SQIVND (reference sequence). The ends lost 5 bases at V and 4 bases at J; junction bases unmatched: 10. The CDR3 DNA is TGTGCCAGTAGTCCCTTTGTGACAGGGACCACTGAAGCTTTCTTT. This gives the protein CASSPFVTGTTEAFF.

The V call is TRBV28, the J call TRBJ2-1, with 10 bases lining up with TRBD2. V shed 5 bases and J 7 bases; nucleotides not matched to a gene: 8. The CDR3 has 15 amino acids. Germline CDR1 is MDHEN and CDR2 is SYDVKM. Here the CDR3 DNA reads TGTGCCAGCAGTCCCACACCACTAGCGGGGAATGAGCAGTTCTTC. Amino acid sequence: CASSPTPLAGNEQFF.